One and the same sample provided the 4 T cell receptor beta chains below, sequenced in a study of shared clonotypes between healthy human individuals. TCRdb's copy holds only in-frame clones and misses some; the assay was immunoSEQ multiplex PCR. The table has about 1.5 million clones, approximately 98% seen once. Source material: naive CD4+ T cells sorted from blood. The subset: CD45RA+ positively selected. Every receptor here comes from a man aged 25-40 years in good health.

The chain couples TRBV9 to TRBJ2-2; 11 bases align to TRBD2. After removal of 0 bases from V and 6 bases from J, the junction contained 1 base not matched to a gene. The CDR3 is 15 residues long. Germline CDR1 SGDLS, CDR2 YYNGEE. The CDR3 is CASSVELAGAGELFF. CDR3 DNA: TGTGCCAGCAGCGTAGAACTAGCGGGAGCCGGGGAGCTGTTTTTT.

The chain employs TRBV6-1 and TRBJ2-7; 12 bases are shared with TRBD2. The CDR3 extends over 14 amino acids. Germline CDR1 reads MNHNS; CDR2 reads SASEGT. V lost 7 bases and J lost 2; bases outside the gene matches: 3. The DNA of the CDR3 is TGTGCCAGCAACCGACTAGCGGGAGCCTACGAGCAGTACTTC. It encodes CASNRLAGAYEQYF.

The J gene is TRBJ2-5, the V gene TRBV10-3; D gene ambiguous. Deletions cut 2 bases from V and 5 bases from J, with 6 bases between. The CDR3 contains 12 residues. Germline V CDR1 and CDR2: ENHRY, SYGVKD. The DNA of the CDR3 is TGTGCCATCAGTGAGAATGTGGAGACCCAGTACTTC. The encoded protein is CAISENVETQYF.

The DNA for the CDR3 is TGTGCCAGCACGGCGCAGGGTAGGGCCTACGAGCAGTACTTC. Protein product: CASTAQGRAYEQYF. The rearrangement uses TRBV2 and TRBJ2-7; tentatively, D is TRBD1 (5 bases). The CDR3 extends over 14 amino acids. Germline loops: CDR1 SNHLY, CDR2 FYNNEI. Trimming took 7 bases from V and 2 from J, leaving 15 bases between them.